This TCR beta chain appears in the sequencing data of a study of shared clonotypes between healthy human individuals (dated by TCRdb to the early 2020s). For the wider study: A couple of women and a few men aged 18 to 49 years were included in the cohort. Blood TCR repertoires of five healthy adults were deeply sequenced to estimate repertoire size and the extent of clonotype sharing between individuals. For each donor, CD4 naive and CD4 memory were each given three plates, CD8 naive was given two plates, and CD8 memory was given one plate. To increase sequencing depth and limit assay-specific biases, TCR repertoire library preparation and sequencing were carried out by different laboratories using diverse techniques. Leukapheresis yielded between about 0.94 and 9 billion PBMCs per donor.

A distance of 13 bases separates the germline ends of V and J, which lose 6 bases and 0 bases respectively. The CDR3 contains 15 residues, cysteine and phenylalanine counted. The only DNA kept is the CDR3, 45 bases in frame from the first base. CDR1 and CDR2 are read off the germline V gene as SGHRS and YFSETQ. Using the deep immunoSEQ assay, TCR CDR3 regions were amplified from genomic DNA by multiplex PCR. For each cell subset, the extracted genomic DNA was distributed evenly across all wells of several immunoSEQ 96-well plates, and each plate served as one replicate. For sorted subsets, each replicate PCR was loaded with roughly 0.2 ug genomic DNA, equivalent to about 30,000 T cell genomes. Purified libraries were measured with a Qubit 3.0 fluorometer, size-checked on a Bioanalyzer 2100, and measured again with the KAPA Library Quantification kit. A separate single-read 150-cycle Illumina NextSeq 550 flow cell was used to sequence each immunoSEQ 96-well plate. The authors' pipeline ran thus. Because only junctional sequences without quality scores were contained in the immunoSEQ output, filtering matching that applied to full-length reads could not be performed. To assign V/J genes and CDR3, sequences were annotated against IMGT germline references using PyIR, a Python wrapper for IgBLAST v1.9. Any read was removed if the V/J assignment was weak (E-value above 1e-6), the CDR3 was missing, or the read contained stop codons, out-of-frame junctions, or ambiguous translated residues. V3J clonotypes were defined as sequences sharing an identical inferred V gene, J gene, and CDR3 amino acid sequence. Percentage overlap between repertoires was calculated by dividing the number of shared unique clonotypes by the size of the smaller repertoire. Repertoire richness was assessed with RTK rarefaction, the Chao1 estimator, and Recon v2.1 estimates of unobserved clonotypes. Generation probabilities were computed with OLGA for all TCRbeta clonotypes obtained by the gDNA method from a handful of donors. In TCRdb, the immuneACCESS table is reduced to in-frame sequences with V and J assigned. These tables do not hold every clone; where another copy was compared, an unresolved V gene accounts for under half, and the others remain unexplained. Clone size and the V and J calls come from that table; the DNA yielded D and trimming. The table for this sample lists approximately 2.5 million clones; over 85% of them were counted only once. The ten largest clonotypes hold 0.11% to 0.15% of the sample.

Notes on this clone: Its antigen specificity is not known. No much larger clone exists at a distance of one base, and base qualities are not known.

The research as a whole found: Even with the large sequencing depth, rarefaction of the sorted-subset datasets indicated that sequencing was incomplete. Across four donors, approximately 5% of naive CD4, around 3.3% of naive CD8, about 2.3% of memory CD4, and about 0.4% of memory CD8 clonotypes were shared. Estimated clonotype richness was generally larger for naive than for memory subsets. Based on pairwise subsampling, the degree of clonotype sharing among donors was expected to be affected by sequencing depth. Because the study included only a small number of donors, the genetic and exposure-history diversity represented was limited. Only blood was sampled, and tissue TCR repertoires likely differ from those in blood. Clonotypes shared by all four sorted-subset donors showed higher generation probabilities than non-shared clonotypes.

The donors were healthy, HIV-negative adults who had no recently reported acute infections or vaccinations. Only Caucasian adults living in Nashville, Tennessee, USA were represented among the donors. CD4+ T cells were enriched through magnetic negative selection, after which naive cells were positively selected on CD45RA and the remaining negative fraction served as the memory subset. After blood collection by leukapheresis, PBMCs were isolated using Ficoll-Histopaque density gradient centrifugation and then cryopreserved in the vapor phase of liquid nitrogen. Analytical flow cytometry was used to check the purity and quantity of each magnetically sorted T cell population. Genomic DNA was isolated from every sorted fraction and measured by UV absorbance on a Nanodrop 2000c.

The source of this sequence is a man aged 18-30 years in good health. The rearrangement combines TRBV5-1 with TRBJ2-1; TRBD1 might be the D gene, on 6 matching bases. Sequencing used naive CD4+ T cells sorted from blood. Explained via the paper, the cell subset or site label denotes: CD45RA+ positively selected. CDR3 loop: CASTDTGRSYNEQFF. DNA sequence: TGCGCCAGCACCGATACAGGGCGCTCCTACAATGAGCAGTTCTTC. This CDR3, with the reference TRBV5-1 and TRBJ2-1 proteins standing in past its ends, gives the full variable domain KAGVTQTPRYLIKTRGQQVTLSCSPISGHRSVSWYQQTPGQGLQFLFEYFSETQRNKGNFPGRFSGRQFSNSRSEMNVSTLELGDSALYLCASTDTGRSYNEQFFGPGTRLTVL.